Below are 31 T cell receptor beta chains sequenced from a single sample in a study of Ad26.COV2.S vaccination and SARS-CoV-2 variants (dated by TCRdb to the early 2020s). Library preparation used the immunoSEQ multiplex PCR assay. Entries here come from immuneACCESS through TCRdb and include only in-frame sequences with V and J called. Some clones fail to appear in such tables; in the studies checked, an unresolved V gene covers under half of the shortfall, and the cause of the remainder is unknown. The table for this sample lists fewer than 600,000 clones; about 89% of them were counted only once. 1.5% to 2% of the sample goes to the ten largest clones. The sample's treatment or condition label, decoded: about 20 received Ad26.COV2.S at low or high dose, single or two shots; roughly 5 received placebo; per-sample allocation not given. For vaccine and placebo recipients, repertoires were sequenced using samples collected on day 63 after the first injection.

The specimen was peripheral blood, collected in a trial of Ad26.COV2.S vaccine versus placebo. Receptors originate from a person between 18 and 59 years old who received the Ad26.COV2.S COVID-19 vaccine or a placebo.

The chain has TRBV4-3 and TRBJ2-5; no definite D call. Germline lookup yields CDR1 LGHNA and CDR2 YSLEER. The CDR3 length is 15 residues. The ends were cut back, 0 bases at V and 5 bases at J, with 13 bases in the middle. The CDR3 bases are TGCGCCAGCAGCCAAGATCGCCGCTGGTGGGAGACCCAGTACTTC. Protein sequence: CASSQDRRWWETQYF.

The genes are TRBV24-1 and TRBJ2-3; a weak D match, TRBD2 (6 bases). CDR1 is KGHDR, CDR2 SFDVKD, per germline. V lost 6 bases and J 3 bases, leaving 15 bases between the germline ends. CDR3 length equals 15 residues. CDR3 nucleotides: TGTGCCACCAGTAGACTAGACGGTAAAACAGATACGCAGTATTTT. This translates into CATSRLDGKTDTQYF.

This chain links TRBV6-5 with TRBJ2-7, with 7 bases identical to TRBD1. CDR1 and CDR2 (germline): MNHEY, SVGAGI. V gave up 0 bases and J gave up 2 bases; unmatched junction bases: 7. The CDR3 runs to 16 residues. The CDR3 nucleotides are TGTGCCAGCAGTTACTCTCGGACAGGTCCAGCCTACGAGCAGTACTTC. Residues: CASSYSRTGPAYEQYF.

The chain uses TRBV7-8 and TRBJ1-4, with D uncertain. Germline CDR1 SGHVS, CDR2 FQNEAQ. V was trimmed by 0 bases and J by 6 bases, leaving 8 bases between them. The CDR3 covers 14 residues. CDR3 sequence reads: CASSLASSYEKLFF. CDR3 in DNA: TGTGCCAGCAGCTTAGCTAGCTCGTATGAAAAACTGTTTTTT.

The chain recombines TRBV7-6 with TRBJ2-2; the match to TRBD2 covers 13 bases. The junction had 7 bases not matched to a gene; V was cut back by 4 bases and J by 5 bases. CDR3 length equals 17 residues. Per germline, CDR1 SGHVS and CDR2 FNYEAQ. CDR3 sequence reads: CASSSYPGLAGTGELFF. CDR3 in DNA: TGTGCCAGCAGCTCTTATCCGGGACTAGCGGGGACCGGGGAGCTGTTTTTT.

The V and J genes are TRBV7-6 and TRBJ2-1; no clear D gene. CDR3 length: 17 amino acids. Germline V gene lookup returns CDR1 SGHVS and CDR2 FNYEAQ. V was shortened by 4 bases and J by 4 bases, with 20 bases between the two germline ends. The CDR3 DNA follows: TGTGCCAGCAGCTCCCTTGACGGCATACCTCCATACAATGAGCAGTTCTTC. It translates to CASSSLDGIPPYNEQFF. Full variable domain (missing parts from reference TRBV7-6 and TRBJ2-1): GAGVSQSPRYKVTKRGQDVALRCDPISGHVSLYWYRQALGQGPEFLTYFNYEAQQDKSGLPNDRFSAERPEGSISTLTIQRTEQRDSAMYRCASSSLDGIPPYNEQFFGPGTRLTVL.

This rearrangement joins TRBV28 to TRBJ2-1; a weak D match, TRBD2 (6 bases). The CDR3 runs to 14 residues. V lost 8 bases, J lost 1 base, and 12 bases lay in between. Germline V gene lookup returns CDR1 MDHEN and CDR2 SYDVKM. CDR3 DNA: TGTGCCAGCTTCATTGGGGGGTCCTACAATGAGCAGTTCTTC. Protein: CASFIGGSYNEQFF.

CDR3 region: CATSEWTGEDYGYTF. CDR3 in DNA: TGTGCCACCAGTGAATGGACAGGGGAGGACTATGGCTACACCTTC. J is TRBJ1-2 and V is TRBV24-1; 9 nucleotides line up with TRBD1. The ends lost 4 bases at V and 3 bases at J; junction bases unmatched: 5. The CDR3 consists of 15 residues. The germline V gene has CDR1 KGHDR and CDR2 SFDVKD.

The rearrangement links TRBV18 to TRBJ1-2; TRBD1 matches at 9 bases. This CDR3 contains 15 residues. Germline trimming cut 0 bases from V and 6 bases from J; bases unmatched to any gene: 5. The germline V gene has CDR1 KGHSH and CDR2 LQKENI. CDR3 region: CASSPPGDRADGYTF. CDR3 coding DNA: TGTGCCAGCTCACCACCGGGGGACAGGGCCGATGGCTACACCTTC. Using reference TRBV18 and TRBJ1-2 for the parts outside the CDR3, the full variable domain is NAGVMQNPRHLVRRRGQEARLRCSPMKGHSHVYWYRQLPEEGLKFMVYLQKENIIDESGMPKERFSAEFPKEGPSILRIQQVVRGDSAAYFCASSPPGDRADGYTFGSGTRLTVV.

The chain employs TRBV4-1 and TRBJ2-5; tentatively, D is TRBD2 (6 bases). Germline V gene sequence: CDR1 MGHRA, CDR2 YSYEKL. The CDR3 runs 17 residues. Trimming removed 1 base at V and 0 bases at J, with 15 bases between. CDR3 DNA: TGCGCCAGCAGCCAAGGCAGGGCGGGAAAGTACCAAGAGACCCAGTACTTC. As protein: CASSQGRAGKYQETQYF.

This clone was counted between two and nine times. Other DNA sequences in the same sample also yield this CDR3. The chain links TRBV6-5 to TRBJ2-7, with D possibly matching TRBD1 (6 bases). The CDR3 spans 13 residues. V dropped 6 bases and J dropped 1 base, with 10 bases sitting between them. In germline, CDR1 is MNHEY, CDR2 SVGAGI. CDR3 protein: CASSRTGSYEQYF. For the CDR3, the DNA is TGTGCCAGCAGCCGTACAGGGTCCTACGAGCAGTACTTC.

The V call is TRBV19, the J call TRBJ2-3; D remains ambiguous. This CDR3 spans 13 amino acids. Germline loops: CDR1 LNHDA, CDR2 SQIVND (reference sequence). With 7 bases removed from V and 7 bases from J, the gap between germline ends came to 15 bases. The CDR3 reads CASMGSGQYTQYF. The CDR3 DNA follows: TGTGCCAGTATGGGCTCCGGTCAGTATACGCAGTATTTT.

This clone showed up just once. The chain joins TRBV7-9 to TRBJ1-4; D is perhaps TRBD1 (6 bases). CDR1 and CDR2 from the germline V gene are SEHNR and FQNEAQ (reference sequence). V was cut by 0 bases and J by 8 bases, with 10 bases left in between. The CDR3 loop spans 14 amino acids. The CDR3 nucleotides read TGTGCCAGCAGCTTAGCCGGGGGCAGGGAAAAACTGTTTTTT. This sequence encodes CASSLAGGREKLFF.

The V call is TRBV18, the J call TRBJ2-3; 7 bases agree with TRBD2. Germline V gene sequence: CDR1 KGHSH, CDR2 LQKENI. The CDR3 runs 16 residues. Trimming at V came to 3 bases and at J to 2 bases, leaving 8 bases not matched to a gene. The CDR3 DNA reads TGTGCCAGCTCACCTCCGACTAGCCGCACCACAGATACGCAGTATTTT. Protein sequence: CASSPPTSRTTDTQYF.

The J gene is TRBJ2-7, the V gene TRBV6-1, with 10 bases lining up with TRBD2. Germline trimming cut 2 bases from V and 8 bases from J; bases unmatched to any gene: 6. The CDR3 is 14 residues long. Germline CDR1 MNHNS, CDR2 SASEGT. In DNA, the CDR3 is TGTGCCAGCAGTGAACACAGGACTAGCGGACAGCAGTACTTC. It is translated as CASSEHRTSGQQYF.

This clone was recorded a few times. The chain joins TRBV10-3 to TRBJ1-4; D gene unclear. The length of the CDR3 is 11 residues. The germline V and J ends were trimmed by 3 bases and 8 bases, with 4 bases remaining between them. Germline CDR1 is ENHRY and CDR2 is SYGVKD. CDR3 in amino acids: CAISDSEKLFF. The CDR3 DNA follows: TGTGCCATCAGTGATTCGGAAAAACTGTTTTTT.

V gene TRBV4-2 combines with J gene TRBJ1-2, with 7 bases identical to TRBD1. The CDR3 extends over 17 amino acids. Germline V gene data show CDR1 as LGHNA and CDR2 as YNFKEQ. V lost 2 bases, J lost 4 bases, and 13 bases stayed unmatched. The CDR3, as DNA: TGTGCCAGCAGCCAACTGGGTGGGACAGAAAATTCCTATGGCTACACCTTC. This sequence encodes CASSQLGGTENSYGYTF.

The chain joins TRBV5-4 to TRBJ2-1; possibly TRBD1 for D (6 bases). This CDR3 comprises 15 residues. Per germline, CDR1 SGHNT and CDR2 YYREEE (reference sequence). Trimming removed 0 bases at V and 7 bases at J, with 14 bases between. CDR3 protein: CASSLAQGLVNEQFF. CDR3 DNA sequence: TGTGCCAGCAGCTTGGCCCAGGGGTTGGTTAATGAGCAGTTCTTC.

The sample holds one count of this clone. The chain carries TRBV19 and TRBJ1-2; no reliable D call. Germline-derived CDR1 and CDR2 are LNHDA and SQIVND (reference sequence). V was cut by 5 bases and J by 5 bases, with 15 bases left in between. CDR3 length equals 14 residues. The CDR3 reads CASSFAESGYGYTF. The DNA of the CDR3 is TGTGCCAGTAGTTTCGCGGAATCGGGGTATGGCTACACCTTC.

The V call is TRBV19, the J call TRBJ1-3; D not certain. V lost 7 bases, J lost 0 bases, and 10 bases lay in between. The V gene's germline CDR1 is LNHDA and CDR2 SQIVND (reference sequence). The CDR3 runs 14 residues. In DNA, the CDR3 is TGTGCCAGTACCCCCTCTACCTCTGGAAACACCATATATTTT. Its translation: CASTPSTSGNTIYF.

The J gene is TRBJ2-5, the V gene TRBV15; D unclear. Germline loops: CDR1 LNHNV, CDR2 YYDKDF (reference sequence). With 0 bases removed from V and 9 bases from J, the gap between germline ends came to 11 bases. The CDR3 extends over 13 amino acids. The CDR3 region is CATSRDGVLAQYF. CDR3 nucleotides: TGTGCCACCAGCAGAGATGGGGTACTGGCCCAGTACTTC. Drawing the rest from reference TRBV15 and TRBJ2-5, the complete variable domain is DAMVIQNPRYQVTQFGKPVTLSCSQTLNHNVMYWYQQKSSQAPKLLFHYYDKDFNNEADTPDNFQSRRPNTSFCFLDIRSPGLGDTAMYLCATSRDGVLAQYFGPGTRLLVL.

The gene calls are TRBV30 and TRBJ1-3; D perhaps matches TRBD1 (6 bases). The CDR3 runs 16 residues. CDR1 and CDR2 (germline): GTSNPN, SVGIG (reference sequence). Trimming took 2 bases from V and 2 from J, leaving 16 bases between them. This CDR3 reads CAWSKGGGGAGNTIYF. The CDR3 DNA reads TGTGCCTGGAGTAAGGGGGGTGGAGGAGCTGGAAACACCATATATTTT. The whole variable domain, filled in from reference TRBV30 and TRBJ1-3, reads SQTIHQWPATLVQPVGSPLSLECTVEGTSNPNLYWYRQAAGRGLQLLFYSVGIGQISSEVPQNLSASRPQDRQFILSSKKLLLSDSGFYLCAWSKGGGGAGNTIYFGEGSWLTVV.

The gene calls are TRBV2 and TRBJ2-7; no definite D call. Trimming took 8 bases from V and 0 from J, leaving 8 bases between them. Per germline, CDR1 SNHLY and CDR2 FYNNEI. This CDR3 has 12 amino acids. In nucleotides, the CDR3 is TGTGCCAGCGTAGGCAGCTCCTACGAGCAGTACTTC. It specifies CASVGSSYEQYF.

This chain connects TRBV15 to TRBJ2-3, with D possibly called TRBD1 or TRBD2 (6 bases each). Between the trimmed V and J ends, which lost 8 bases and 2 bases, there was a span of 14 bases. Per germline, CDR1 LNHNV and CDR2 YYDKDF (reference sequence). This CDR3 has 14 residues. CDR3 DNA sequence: TGTGCCACCGGGGCCCGGGGGCTCACAGATACGCAGTATTTT. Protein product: CATGARGLTDTQYF.

This chain's CDR3 is CASSSPAGETQYF. CDR3 bases: TGTGCCAGCAGCTCTCCCGCAGGAGAGACCCAGTACTTC. This chain connects TRBV7-2 to TRBJ2-5; D unclear. The germline gives CDR1 SGHTA, CDR2 FQGNSA. The length of the CDR3 is 13 residues. With 4 bases removed from V and 4 bases from J, the gap between germline ends came to 10 bases.

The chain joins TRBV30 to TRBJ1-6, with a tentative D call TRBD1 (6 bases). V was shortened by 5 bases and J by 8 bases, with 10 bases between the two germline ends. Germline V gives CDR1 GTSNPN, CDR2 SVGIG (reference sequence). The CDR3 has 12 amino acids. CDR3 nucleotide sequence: TGTGCCTGGGACAAGGGGGATTCACCCCTCCACTTT. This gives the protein CAWDKGDSPLHF. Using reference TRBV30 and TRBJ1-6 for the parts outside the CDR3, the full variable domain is SQTIHQWPATLVQPVGSPLSLECTVEGTSNPNLYWYRQAAGRGLQLLFYSVGIGQISSEVPQNLSASRPQDRQFILSSKKLLLSDSGFYLCAWDKGDSPLHFGNGTRLTVT.

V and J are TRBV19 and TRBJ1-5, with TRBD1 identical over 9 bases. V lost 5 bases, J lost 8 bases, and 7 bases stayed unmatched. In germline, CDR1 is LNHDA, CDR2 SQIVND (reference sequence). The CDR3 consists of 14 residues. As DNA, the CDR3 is TGTGCCAGTAGTGGACAGGGGAGTTTGAAGCCCCAGCATTTT. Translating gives CASSGQGSLKPQHF.

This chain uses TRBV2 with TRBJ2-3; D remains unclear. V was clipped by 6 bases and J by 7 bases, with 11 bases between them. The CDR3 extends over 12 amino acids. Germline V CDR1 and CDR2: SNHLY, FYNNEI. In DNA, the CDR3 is TGTGCCAGCAGCCGGAACGCACATACGCAGTATTTT. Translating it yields CASSRNAHTQYF.

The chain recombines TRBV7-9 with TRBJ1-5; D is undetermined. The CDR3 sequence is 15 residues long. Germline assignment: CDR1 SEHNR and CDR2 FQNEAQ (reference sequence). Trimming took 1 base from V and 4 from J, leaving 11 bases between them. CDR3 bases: TGTGCCAGCAGCTTAGGTGGTATGGGGAATCAGCCCCAGCATTTT. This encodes CASSLGGMGNQPQHF.

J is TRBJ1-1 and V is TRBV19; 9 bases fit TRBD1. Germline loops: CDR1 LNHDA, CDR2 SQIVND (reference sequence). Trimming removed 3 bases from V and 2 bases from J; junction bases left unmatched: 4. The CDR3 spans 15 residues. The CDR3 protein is CASSMGTGTNTEAFF. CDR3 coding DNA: TGTGCCAGTAGTATGGGGACAGGGACAAACACTGAAGCTTTCTTT.

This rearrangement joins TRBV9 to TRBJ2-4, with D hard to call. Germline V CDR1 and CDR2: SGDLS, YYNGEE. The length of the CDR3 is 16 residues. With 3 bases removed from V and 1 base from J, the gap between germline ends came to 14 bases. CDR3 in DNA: TGTGCCAGCAGCGGAAGGGAATGGGGTGCCAAAAACATTCAGTACTTC. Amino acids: CASSGREWGAKNIQYF.